This T cell receptor beta chain was identified during a study of blood T cell repertoires in COVID-19. For the study at large: COVID-19 samples, acute and convalescent, were from the United States, Italy and Spain. In each case, the material was cDNA or gDNA derived from T cells, B-cell-depleted T cells, or PBMCs.

Original processing methods: Reference gene primer amplification gave nucleated cell count estimates. Using immunoSEQ multiplex PCR, the repertoire was profiled, and TCRdb retains in-frame clones only, with some absent. V, J and clone size are those of that table, while D and trimming were read from the DNA. The sample has fewer than 200,000 clones, approximately 86% seen once; the top ten hold around 4%. CDR3 length: 14 residues. CDR1 and CDR2 from the germline V gene are MNHEY and SVGAGI. Between the trimmed V and J ends, which lost 10 bases and 1 base, there was a span of 16 bases. This receptor was taken from an older woman who had recovered from COVID-19. The chain recombines TRBV6-5 with TRBJ1-2, with D perhaps matching TRBD1 (6 bases). The sequenced sample consisted of peripheral blood. The CDR3 reads CATPPGGLNYGYTF. The CDR3 DNA follows: TGTGCCACCCCCCCGGGGGGGCTTAACTATGGCTACACCTTC.